The rows below give T cell receptor beta chains drawn from one sample of a study of T cell responses to AZD1222 COVID-19 vaccine. TCRdb's table, derived via immunoSEQ multiplex PCR, lists solely in-frame clones and lacks some. The sample lists tens of thousands of clones; more than 75% were seen once. Sequencing was performed on peripheral blood, taken on day 0 of AZD1222 vaccination. Source of these receptors: an adult in good health. Each CDR3 is given with its conserved first and last residue. The D gene is left open where the match is weak. The listing skips clone size in some rows; elsewhere it reads once, few, many or a size class.

size	D	V	J	CDR3	DNA
few	TRBD1	TRBV4-2	TRBJ1-1	CASSQERDRGTAEAFF	TGTGCCAGCAGCCAAGAAAGAGACAGGGGGACGGCTGAAGCTTTCTTT
.	.	TRBV6-5	TRBJ2-3	CASSRLRVEAQYF	TGTGCCAGCAGTAGACTCAGGGTTGAGGCGCAGTATTTT
.	.	TRBV15	TRBJ2-7	CATSRDLQNSYEQYF	TGTGCCACCAGCAGAGATTTGCAGAACTCCTACGAGCAGTACTTC
.	TRBD1	TRBV3-1/TRBV3-2	TRBJ2-7	CASSHHRGQDEQYF	TGTGCCAGCAGCCATCACAGGGGGCAGGACGAGCAGTACTTC
.	.	TRBV12-3/TRBV12-4	TRBJ2-5	CASSSQLGETQYF	TGTGCCAGCAGTTCACAGCTAGGGGAGACCCAGTACTTC
.	TRBD1	TRBV7-2	TRBJ1-3	CASSRDSSGNTIYF	TGTGCCAGCAGCCGGGACAGCTCTGGAAACACCATATATTTT
.	.	TRBV19	TRBJ1-6	CASRGLYNSPLHF	TGTGCCAGTAGAGGTCTTTATAATTCACCCCTCCACTTT
.	.	TRBV19	TRBJ2-5	CASSNRAGQETQYF	TGTGCCAGTAGTAACCGGGCGGGGCAAGAGACCCAGTACTTC
.	.	TRBV27	TRBJ1-4	CASSSPPNEKLFF	TGTGCCAGCAGTTCCCCACCTAATGAAAAACTGTTTTTT
.	.	TRBV12-3/TRBV12-4	TRBJ2-5	CASSLEGETQYF	TGTGCCAGCAGTTTAGAAGGGGAGACCCAGTACTTC
.	.	TRBV2	TRBJ1-2	CASSEVGYRAVRNYGYTF	TGTGCCAGCAGTGAAGTAGGTTACAGGGCGGTCCGTAACTATGGCTACACCTTC
.	.	TRBV18	TRBJ2-5	CASQPGNQETQYF	TGTGCCAGCCAACCAGGGAACCAAGAGACCCAGTACTTC
few	.	TRBV25-1	TRBJ2-2	CASSDSNTGELFF	TGTGCCAGCAGTGACAGTAACACCGGGGAGCTGTTTTTT
.	.	TRBV5-8	TRBJ1-2	CASSLAGENYGYTF	TGTGCCAGCAGCTTGGCCGGCGAAAACTATGGCTACACCTTC
.	.	TRBV18	TRBJ1-1	CASTLQGDLPEAFF	TGTGCCAGCACCCTACAGGGAGACCTCCCTGAAGCTTTCTTT
.	.	TRBV6-5	TRBJ2-7	CAARTESYEQYF	TGTGCCGCCCGGACCGAATCCTACGAGCAGTACTTC
.	TRBD1	TRBV19	TRBJ1-1	CASSLGQGALSGTEAFF	TGTGCCAGTAGTCTTGGACAGGGAGCCTTATCGGGCACTGAAGCTTTCTTT
.	.	TRBV6-5	TRBJ2-1	CASSYSGMSSYNEQFF	TGTGCCAGCAGTTACTCTGGGATGAGCTCCTACAATGAGCAGTTCTTC
few	.	TRBV4-1	TRBJ2-7	CASSQQPGRTPYEQYF	TGCGCCAGCAGCCAACAGCCGGGGCGTACTCCCTACGAGCAGTACTTC
once	.	TRBV5-6	TRBJ1-1	CASSLVLNTEAFF	TGTGCCAGCAGCTTGGTTCTGAACACTGAAGCTTTCTTT
.	TRBD1	TRBV11-2	TRBJ2-7	CASSLGSGQGLKEQYF	TGTGCCAGCAGCTTAGGTTCCGGACAGGGGCTAAAAGAGCAGTACTTC
few	.	TRBV5-4	TRBJ1-1	CASSPTAEMNTEAFF	TGTGCCAGCAGCCCGACCGCGGAAATGAACACTGAAGCTTTCTTT